This entry concerns a single TCR beta chain. Its antigen is unknown. The record originates from a study of Ad26.COV2.S vaccination and SARS-CoV-2 variants. Study-wide points: Recipients of vaccine and of placebo showed similar breadth of their non-spike TCR repertoires.

Trimming shortened V by 5 bases and J by 4 bases, and 20 bases separated the two germline ends. CDR3 length: 16 residues. Germline CDR1 and CDR2: SGHTA and FQGNSA. Method: immunoSEQ multiplex PCR; TCRdb's copy keeps in-frame clones and lacks some. The sample holds around 450,000 clones, approximately 92% seen once. Treatment meaning: about 20 received Ad26.COV2.S at low or high dose, single or two shots; five or six received placebo; per-sample allocation not given. Sampling took place 63 days after the first vaccine or placebo injection. The clonotype comes from a person between 18 and 60 years old who received the Ad26.COV2.S COVID-19 vaccine or a placebo. The chain links TRBV7-2 to TRBJ2-5; TRBD2 is a possible D gene (6 bases). This specimen was peripheral blood, taken in a trial of Ad26.COV2.S vaccine versus placebo. CDR3 coding DNA: TGTGCCAGCAGCCCAACGGCGGGATCCGGGGGAGAGACCCAGTACTTC. Its translation is CASSPTAGSGGETQYF.